Below, 5 T cell receptor beta chains from the same sample are listed, as sequenced in a study of vaccination effects on CD4 cells after COVID-19. ViraFEST used viral peptide pools to expand antigen-specific CD4+ T cells before sequencing. Subsequent to a culture period of under 11 days, CD4+ T cells were isolated. Nucleocapsid antibodies stayed negative before and after vaccination, showing no earlier SARS-CoV-2 infection. These TCRs' antigens remain unknown. TCRdb's table, derived via immunoSEQ multiplex PCR, lists solely in-frame clones and lacks some. The sample gives about 21,000 clones, approximately 81% of which show up once; 15% to 20% is in the top ten. The sample in question was CD4+ T cells from PBMCs cultured with HCoV-NL63 spike peptides, obtained before COVID-19 vaccination. These receptors all stem from a human donor who received a COVID-19 vaccine.

This chain links TRBV12-3 or TRBV12-4 with TRBJ1-2, with 7 bases lining up with TRBD1. The CDR3 totals 13 residues. V lost 3 bases to trimming and J lost 13 bases; unmatched junction nucleotides: 11. The CDR3 bases are TGTGCCAGCAGTTTCCGGGACAGTCAAGAGGGCACCTTC. This encodes CASSFRDSQEGTF.

The chain joins TRBV5-1 to TRBJ2-1; D perhaps matches TRBD1 (6 bases). The V gene's germline CDR1 is SGHRS and CDR2 YFSETQ. The ends were cut back, 4 bases at V and 9 bases at J, with 17 bases in the middle. The CDR3 runs 14 residues. The CDR3 DNA sequence: TGCGCCAGCAGCCCCAGAACAGGGTCGCTTGAGCAGTTCTTC. It yields the protein CASSPRTGSLEQFF.

This clone was detected a few times. This chain links TRBV5-4 with TRBJ1-1, with D uncertain. This CDR3 comprises 14 residues. The germline gives CDR1 SGHNT, CDR2 YYREEE (reference sequence). The V end lost 3 bases, the J end lost 0 bases, and 9 bases lay between the germline ends. CDR3 sequence (DNA): TGTGCCAGCAGCTCCACAGCCCTGAACACTGAAGCTTTCTTT. Protein sequence: CASSSTALNTEAFF.

The chain employs TRBV24-1 and TRBJ2-2; D is uncertain. From germline, CDR1 is KGHDR and CDR2 SFDVKD. V was clipped by 5 bases and J by 6 bases, with 9 bases between them. This CDR3 region has 13 residues. The CDR3 DNA reads TGTGCCACCAGTGGTGTCGTGGCCGGGGAGCTGTTTTTT. This encodes CATSGVVAGELFF.

This clone occurred a few times. The rearrangement joins TRBV5-1 to TRBJ1-2, with TRBD1 as a possible D gene (5 bases). Trimming took 0 bases from V and 2 from J, leaving 11 bases between them. This CDR3 is 15 amino acids long. CDR1 and CDR2 from the germline V gene are SGHRS and YFSETQ. DNA of the CDR3: TGCGCCAGCAGCTTGGGGCAGGGCGGGAACTATGGCTACACCTTC. Protein product: CASSLGQGGNYGYTF. The variable domain in full, completed from reference TRBV5-1 and TRBJ1-2, reads KAGVTQTPRYLIKTRGQQVTLSCSPISGHRSVSWYQQTPGQGLQFLFEYFSETQRNKGNFPGRFSGRQFSNSRSEMNVSTLELGDSALYLCASSLGQGGNYGYTFGSGTRLTVV.